Below, 5 T cell receptor beta chains from the same sample are listed, as sequenced in a study of T-cell memory formation after mild COVID-19. TCRdb re-analysed the 5' RACE reads in MiXCR, keeping a single row per CDR3 protein. The sample lists about 340,000 distinct CDR3 sequences; about an eighth were seen once. The specimen was PBMCs or a T cell subset sorted from them (not recorded which). The receptors shown here come from a man between 18 and 35 years old who had mild COVID-19 (a few samples of this study predate the infection). Cell type and time point are not known.

This clonotype was seen many times. The chain joins TRBV7-9 to TRBJ1-6; a possible D gene is TRBD1 (6 bases). V was clipped by 3 bases and J by 10 bases, with 16 bases between them. There are 15 residues in the CDR3. Germline V gene sequence: CDR1 SEHNR, CDR2 FQNEAQ (reference sequence). The CDR3 protein is CASSLAGARSSPLHF. CDR3 sequence (DNA): TGTGCCAGCAGCTTGGCAGGGGCGCGGAGCTCACCCCTCCACTTT.

The V gene is TRBV7-8, the J gene TRBJ1-2, with D hard to call. The length of the CDR3 is 15 residues. Germline V lookup: CDR1 SGHVS, CDR2 FQNEAQ. V gave up 1 base and J gave up 8 bases, with 17 bases separating them. CDR3 protein: CASSLGSTPPGGYTF. The CDR3 DNA reads TGTGCCAGCAGCTTAGGGTCGACTCCCCCGGGAGGCTACACCTTC.

The genes are TRBV6-5 and TRBJ1-2, with TRBD1 identical over 7 bases. This CDR3 region has 17 residues. J was trimmed by 1 base and V by 2 bases; bases with no gene match: 10. Per the germline V gene, CDR1 is MNHEY and CDR2 is SVGAGI. DNA for the CDR3: TGTGCCAGCAGTTACGGAGGACAGGCTACATTTAACTATGGCTACACCTTC. Residues: CASSYGGQATFNYGYTF.

The sample holds a few counts of this clonotype. The rearrangement uses TRBV12-3 or TRBV12-4 and TRBJ2-1; 8 bases align to TRBD1. This CDR3 spans 13 amino acids. The junction had 2 bases not matched to a gene; V was cut back by 1 base and J by 9 bases. This CDR3 reads CASSLGQGSEQFF. The CDR3 DNA sequence: TGTGCCAGCAGTTTAGGACAGGGGAGTGAGCAGTTCTTC.

The rearrangement joins TRBV5-1 to TRBJ2-1; D not resolved. Germline V lookup: CDR1 SGHRS, CDR2 YFSETQ. Trimming took off 3 bases at V and 5 bases at J, with 18 bases between the two ends. This CDR3 is 16 amino acids long. CDR3 nucleotides: TGCGCCAGCAGCTCAATAGTCCGACGGCCAGACAATGAGCAGTTCTTC. It translates to CASSSIVRRPDNEQFF. The variable domain in full, with the rest retrieved from reference TRBV5-1 and TRBJ2-1, is KAGVTQTPRYLIKTRGQQVTLSCSPISGHRSVSWYQQTPGQGLQFLFEYFSETQRNKGNFPGRFSGRQFSNSRSEMNVSTLELGDSALYLCASSSIVRRPDNEQFFGPGTRLTVL.